This TCR beta chain appears in the sequencing data of a study of blood T cell repertoires in COVID-19. The protocol was immunoSEQ multiplex PCR, while the TCRdb copy is restricted to in-frame clones and leaves out a portion. This sample carries 95,000 to 110,000 clones, 75% to 95% of them seen once, and the ten largest clones take less than 1.5%. The CDR3 sequence is 16 residues long. The V and J ends lost 5 bases and 3 bases, in that order; junction bases with no gene match: 9. Germline CDR1 LGHNA, CDR2 YNFKEQ. The sequence was collected from a woman aged 30 to 39 with acute or convalescent COVID-19. The chain joins TRBV4-2 to TRBJ2-3; 9 nucleotides align to TRBD2. Sequenced material: peripheral blood. The CDR3 protein is CASSVASGKITDTQYF. The CDR3 coding sequence is TGTGCCAGCAGCGTGGCTAGCGGGAAGATTACAGATACGCAGTATTTT.